This paragraph covers one T cell receptor (beta chain) sequence. The antigen is unknown. These data come from a study of CD8+ T cells in alopecia areata. Study-level results: Affected lesional scalp, above all in alopecia totalis/universalis, was more clonal than normal scalp.

Treatment indicated: oral pan-JAK inhibitor, 5-10 mg twice daily. CD4+ and CD8+ T cells were sorted from PBMCs. CDR3 length: 15 amino acids. From germline, CDR1 is SQVTM and CDR2 ANQGSEA. V gave up 5 bases and J gave up 0 bases; unmatched junction bases: 3. Reverse transcription of extracted RNA yielded cDNA, which provided the sequencing template. Sequencing used immunoSEQ multiplex PCR; TCRdb keeps in-frame clones, though not all of them. The table includes around 180,000 clones, more than 55% detected once. This chain connects TRBV29-1 to TRBJ2-4, with 11 bases identical to TRBD1. Sequencing used CD4+ T cells sorted from blood, obtained at approximately week 49, from a patient treated with tofacitinib. This clonotype was sampled from a human donor with alopecia areata. In DNA, the CDR3 is TGCAGCGTTATGGGACAGGGGGGAGCCAAAAACATTCAGTACTTC. Residues: CSVMGQGGAKNIQYF.